The clone carrying this T cell receptor beta chain was detected ten times or more. The data derive from a study of human T cells and chemical hapten exposure. The time point: healthy volunteer bleed at 6 weeks. Unfractionated whole blood served as the source for total RNA extraction. TCRdb fed the RACE reads into MiXCR, producing one record per CDR3 protein. The sample has tens of thousands of distinct CDR3 sequences, roughly 5% seen once. V lost 7 bases and J 5 bases, leaving 14 bases between the germline ends. CDR3 length: 12 amino acids. From germline, CDR1 is DFQATT and CDR2 SNEGSKA (reference sequence).

The rearrangement joins TRBV20-1 to TRBJ1-1, with TRBD1 as a possible D gene (5 bases). Sequencing input: whole blood. This clonotype originated in a human donor in good health. Some clones in this sample may be carry-over from other donors' samples. In nucleotides, the CDR3 is TGCAGTGGTGCGAGGGGAAGGACTGAAGCTTTCTTT. Translating it yields CSGARGRTEAFF.